Below, 17 T cell receptor beta chains from the same sample are listed, as sequenced in a study of blood T cell repertoires in COVID-19. TCRdb's table, derived via immunoSEQ multiplex PCR, lists solely in-frame clones and lacks some. The sample lists 150,000 to 200,000 clones; 79% were seen once. Sequenced input: peripheral blood. These receptor sequences come from a woman aged 60-70 years with COVID-19, enrolled during active disease.

The J gene is TRBJ1-3, the V gene TRBV27, with 12 bases aligning to TRBD1. After removal of 6 bases from V and 4 bases from J, the junction contained 4 bases not matched to a gene. The CDR3 extends over 15 amino acids. Germline V gene data show CDR1 as MNHEY and CDR2 as SMNVEV (reference sequence). The CDR3 loop reads CASSRDRGRGNTIYF. Here the CDR3 DNA reads TGTGCCAGCAGCCGGGACAGGGGGCGAGGAAACACCATATATTTT.

This clone appeared a single time. V gene TRBV28 combines with J gene TRBJ2-1; TRBD1 aligns across 7 bases. CDR1 and CDR2 from the germline V gene are MDHEN and SYDVKM. J was trimmed by 3 bases and V by 5 bases; bases with no gene match: 7. The CDR3 covers 15 residues. CDR3 nucleotides: TGTGCCAGCAGTCCACGGACAGGCCGCTACAATGAGCAGTTCTTC. Translated: CASSPRTGRYNEQFF.

This chain uses TRBV7-9 with TRBJ2-7; a possible D gene is TRBD1 (5 bases). CDR1 and CDR2 (germline): SEHNR, FQNEAQ (reference sequence). The CDR3 runs 12 residues. The V and J ends lost 2 bases and 6 bases respectively, with 8 bases between them. CDR3 nucleotide sequence: TGTGCCAGCAGCTTAAGGGGTTCCGAGCAGTACTTC. Translation: CASSLRGSEQYF.

The chain links TRBV2 to TRBJ1-1, with TRBD1 matching over 9 bases. The CDR3 covers 15 residues. Germline V gene data show CDR1 as SNHLY and CDR2 as FYNNEI. With 5 bases clipped from V and 2 bases from J, the junction kept 6 bases outside the gene matches. CDR3 coding DNA: TGTGCCAGCAGTACCGGGACAGGGAGAAACACTGAAGCTTTCTTT. Protein: CASSTGTGRNTEAFF.

The genes are TRBV28 and TRBJ2-7, with D possibly being TRBD2 (5 bases). Germline values: CDR1 MDHEN, CDR2 SYDVKM. The CDR3 loop spans 13 amino acids. V was clipped by 1 base and J by 2 bases, with 6 bases between them. The CDR3 nucleotides read TGTGCCAGCAGTTTATTCGGGACCTACGAGCAGTACGTC. The encoded protein is CASSLFGTYEQYV.

This chain links TRBV9 with TRBJ1-5; 8 nucleotides line up with TRBD1. V trimming: 3 bases; J trimming: 2 bases; junction bases outside the gene matches: 4. In germline, CDR1 is SGDLS, CDR2 YYNGEE. The CDR3 covers 15 residues. CDR3 nucleotide sequence: TGTGCCAGCAGCGCGCCGGGACAGGGCAATCAGCCCCAGCATTTT. Protein product: CASSAPGQGNQPQHF.

The CDR3 DNA is TGTGCCAGCAGTTGGGGCAGGGTCGAGGATACGCAGTATTTT. Translating gives CASSWGRVEDTQYF. The chain uses TRBV27 and TRBJ2-3; possible D gene TRBD1, 5 bases. Germline V gene data show CDR1 as MNHEY and CDR2 as SMNVEV (reference sequence). This CDR3 contains 14 residues. V lost 4 bases and J 6 bases, leaving 14 bases between the germline ends.

The chain links TRBV5-1 to TRBJ2-2, with 14 bases identical to TRBD2. The germline V gene has CDR1 SGHRS and CDR2 YFSETQ. The V and J ends lost 3 bases and 6 bases, in that order; junction bases with no gene match: 1. CDR3 length: 15 residues. The chain's CDR3 is CASSWTSGGSGELFF. Here the CDR3 DNA reads TGCGCCAGCAGCTGGACTAGCGGGGGGTCCGGGGAGCTGTTTTTT.

Written as DNA, the CDR3 is TGTGCCAGCAGTCACTTCGGACAGGATATTACCGGGGAGCTGTTTTTT. Its protein is CASSHFGQDITGELFF. The J gene is TRBJ2-2, the V gene TRBV6-6; the match to TRBD1 covers 7 bases. The trim removed 5 bases at V and 5 bases at J, leaving 11 bases unmatched. Per germline, CDR1 MNHNY and CDR2 SVGAGI (reference sequence). The length of the CDR3 is 16 residues.

This clone is a singleton in its sample. The chain employs TRBV7-8 and TRBJ1-2, with 8 bases identical to TRBD1. This CDR3 is 16 amino acids long. CDR1 and CDR2 (germline): SGHVS, FQNEAQ. The junction had 9 bases not matched to a gene; V was cut back by 2 bases and J by 4 bases. DNA for the CDR3: TGTGCCAGCAGCTTATCGACGGGACAGGAGTTCTATGGCTACACCTTC. Residues: CASSLSTGQEFYGYTF.

The chain links TRBV6-5 to TRBJ1-6; possibly TRBD1 for D (5 bases). The germline V and J ends were trimmed by 6 bases and 5 bases, with 11 bases remaining between them. Germline loops: CDR1 MNHEY, CDR2 SVGAGI. There are 14 residues in the CDR3. CDR3 sequence (DNA): TGTGCCAGCAGCTCAACAGGAAATAATTCACCCCTCCACTTT. Translating it yields CASSSTGNNSPLHF.

The chain couples TRBV7-2 to TRBJ1-6; 9 bases fit TRBD1. The CDR3 is 19 amino acids. Germline V lookup: CDR1 SGHTA, CDR2 FQGNSA. V lost 1 base, J lost 7 bases, and 14 bases stayed unmatched. CDR3 in DNA: TGTGCCAGCAGCTTAGGGCCGGGACAGGGTGGCCTGGTGAATTCACCCCTCCACTTT. Its protein is CASSLGPGQGGLVNSPLHF. Complete variable domain (other parts from reference TRBV7-2 and TRBJ1-6): GAGVSQSPSNKVTEKGKDVELRCDPISGHTALYWYRQSLGQGLEFLIYFQGNSAPDKSGLPSDRFSAERTGGSVSTLTIQRTQQEDSAVYLCASSLGPGQGGLVNSPLHFGNGTRLTVT.

The rearrangement joins TRBV19 to TRBJ1-5, with D possibly TRBD1 on 6 matching bases. The CDR3 is 12 amino acids. The V end lost 10 bases, the J end lost 5 bases, and 12 bases lay between the germline ends. Per the germline V gene, CDR1 is LNHDA and CDR2 is SQIVND (reference sequence). The CDR3 reads CATQQGYQPQHF. Here the CDR3 DNA reads TGTGCCACCCAACAGGGCTATCAGCCCCAGCATTTT.

The chain couples TRBV27 to TRBJ2-7; D possibly corresponds to TRBD2 (6 bases). Deletions cut 3 bases from V and 2 bases from J, with 11 bases between. The germline gives CDR1 MNHEY, CDR2 SMNVEV (reference sequence). There are 14 residues in the CDR3. Here the CDR3 reads CASSFREVPYEQYV. CDR3 nucleotides: TGTGCCAGCAGTTTTAGGGAGGTCCCCTACGAGCAGTACGTC.

This clone appeared once. Other DNA sequences in this specimen translate into the identical CDR3. The gene calls are TRBV5-4 and TRBJ2-2, with 11 bases fitting TRBD2. The CDR3 has 15 residues. The V gene end was trimmed by 4 bases and the J gene end by 3 bases; junction bases not matched to a gene: 2. The germline V gene has CDR1 SGHNT and CDR2 YYREEE (reference sequence). This CDR3 reads CASSRGLADTGELFF. As DNA, the CDR3 is TGTGCCAGCAGCCGGGGACTAGCGGACACCGGGGAGCTGTTTTTT.

The chain employs TRBV7-9 and TRBJ2-7, with D maybe TRBD1 (5 bases). V gave up 5 bases and J gave up 2 bases, with 13 bases separating them. The CDR3 is made up of 14 amino acids. Germline loops: CDR1 SEHNR, CDR2 FQNEAQ (reference sequence). Here the CDR3 DNA reads TGTGCCAGCAGCCCCCAGGGATATGCCTACGAGCAGTACTTC. Its translation is CASSPQGYAYEQYF.

This chain uses TRBV9 with TRBJ2-3, with D possibly matching TRBD1 (6 bases). Germline CDR1 and CDR2: SGDLS and YYNGEE. The CDR3 is made up of 17 amino acids. The germline V and J ends were trimmed by 4 bases and 5 bases, with 23 bases remaining between them. CDR3 sequence (DNA): TGTGCCAGCAGCCCCCGCGTGGTGGGCAGGGGCGGAGATACGCAGTATTTT. Protein sequence: CASSPRVVGRGGDTQYF.